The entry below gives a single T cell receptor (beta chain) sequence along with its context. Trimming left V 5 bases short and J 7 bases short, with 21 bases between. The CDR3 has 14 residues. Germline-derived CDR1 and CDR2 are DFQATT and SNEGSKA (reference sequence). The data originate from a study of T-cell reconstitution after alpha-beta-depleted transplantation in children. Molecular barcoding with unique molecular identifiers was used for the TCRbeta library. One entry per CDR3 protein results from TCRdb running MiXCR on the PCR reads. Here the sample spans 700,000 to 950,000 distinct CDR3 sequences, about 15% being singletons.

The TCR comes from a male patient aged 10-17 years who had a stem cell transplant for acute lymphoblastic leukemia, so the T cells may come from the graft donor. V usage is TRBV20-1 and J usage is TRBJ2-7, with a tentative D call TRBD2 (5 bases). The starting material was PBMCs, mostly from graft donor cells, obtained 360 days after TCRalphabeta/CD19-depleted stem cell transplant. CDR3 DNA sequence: TGCAGTGCTTTGGTGAGCGTTCCACGAGGGGAGCAGTACTTC. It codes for CSALVSVPRGEQYF.